The rows below give T cell receptor beta chains drawn from one sample of a study of T cells after posttransplantation cyclophosphamide. Method: immunoSEQ multiplex PCR; TCRdb's copy keeps in-frame clones and lacks some. This sample carries about 7,000 clones, about 91% of them seen once, and the ten largest clones take about 13%. The sample here was PBMCs, taken 1404 days after allogeneic stem cell transplant with posttransplant cyclophosphamide. The origin of the receptors is a female patient aged 50 to 65 who received an allogeneic stem cell transplant from a related donor, was CMV-positive, and had no GVHD. Part of the T cells may come from the graft donor. Both conserved end residues are part of each CDR3. Each record gives: CDR3 protein, CDR3 DNA, D gene, J gene, CDR3 length, clone size, V gene. The D gene is left open where the match is weak. The size field is filled for only some rows; it gives once, few, many or a size class.

CAISVGQNNSPLHF	TGTGCCATCAGTGTTGGACAGAATAATTCACCCCTCCACTTT	-	TRBJ1-6	14	-	TRBV10-3
CASSESGGVHQETQYF	TGTGCCAGCAGTGAATCGGGGGGGGTTCACCAAGAGACCCAGTACTTC	TRBD2	TRBJ2-5	16	-	TRBV25-1
CASSPTVSQETQYF	TGTGCCAGCTCACCGACAGTCTCCCAAGAGACCCAGTACTTC	-	TRBJ2-5	14	-	TRBV18
CASSDRQGVNTEAFF	TGTGCCAGCAGCGACAGACAGGGAGTGAACACTGAAGCTTTCTTT	TRBD1	TRBJ1-1	15	-	TRBV9
CASSLDRGGRIWEQYF	TGTGCCAGCAGCTTAGATCGGGGCGGGAGGATCTGGGAGCAGTACTTC	TRBD2	TRBJ2-7	16	-	TRBV11-2
CSVEPLLAGGENIQYF	TGCAGCGTTGAACCCTTACTAGCGGGAGGTGAAAACATTCAGTACTTC	TRBD2	TRBJ2-4	16	-	TRBV29-1
CAWGPGGGHYGYTF	TGTGCCTGGGGACCTGGGGGAGGCCACTATGGCTACACCTTC	-	TRBJ1-2	14	-	TRBV30
CASSLNAGDVGETQYF	TGTGCCAGCAGCTTAAATGCAGGGGACGTTGGAGAGACCCAGTACTTC	-	TRBJ2-5	16	-	TRBV7-3
CASRPGQGIFYSNQPQHF	TGTGCCAGTAGACCTGGACAGGGAATATTCTACAGCAATCAGCCCCAGCATTTT	TRBD1	TRBJ1-5	18	-	TRBV19
CASSPGVGTGGRGEQYF	TGTGCCAGCAGCCCAGGGGTGGGGACAGGGGGGCGGGGGGAGCAGTACTTC	TRBD1	TRBJ2-7	17	few	TRBV7-8
CASSVDRENTEAFF	TGTGCCAGCAGTGTTGACAGAGAGAACACTGAAGCTTTCTTT	-	TRBJ1-1	14	-	TRBV2
CASSSSGQGYQPQHF	TGTGCCAGCAGCTCCTCGGGACAGGGTTATCAGCCCCAGCATTTT	TRBD1	TRBJ1-5	15	-	TRBV28
CASSPESYEQYF	TGTGCCAGCTCACCGGAGTCCTACGAGCAGTACTTC	-	TRBJ2-7	12	-	TRBV18
CASSLVARGNTEAFF	TGTGCCAGCAGTTTAGTTGCGAGAGGGAACACTGAAGCTTTCTTT	-	TRBJ1-1	15	-	TRBV27
CAISAGIDGYTF	TGTGCCATCAGTGCGGGGATCGATGGCTACACCTTC	-	TRBJ1-2	12	-	TRBV10-3
CASSYSGLEETQYF	TGTGCCAGCAGTTACTCGGGACTAGAAGAGACCCAGTACTTC	TRBD2	TRBJ2-5	14	-	TRBV6-5
CASSPIPGAGELFF	TGTGCCAGCAGCCCCATCCCCGGGGCCGGGGAGCTGTTTTTT	-	TRBJ2-2	14	-	TRBV9
CASSYDRGDYGYTF	TGTGCCAGCAGTTACGATAGGGGCGACTATGGCTACACCTTC	-	TRBJ1-2	14	-	TRBV6-5
CASSLEGDFKTTEAFF	TGTGCCAGCAGCTTAGAGGGGGACTTTAAGACCACTGAAGCTTTCTTT	-	TRBJ1-1	16	-	TRBV11-2
CASRQDRGQVYGYTF	TGTGCCAGTAGGCAAGACAGGGGGCAAGTCTATGGCTACACCTTC	TRBD1	TRBJ1-2	15	-	TRBV19
CASSEGIPGQTEAFF	TGTGCCAGCAGTGAAGGTATACCGGGACAAACTGAAGCTTTCTTT	-	TRBJ1-1	15	-	TRBV6-1
CASSWTGGSGANVLTF	TGCGCCAGCAGCTGGACAGGGGGCAGTGGGGCCAACGTCCTGACTTTC	TRBD1	TRBJ2-6	16	-	TRBV5-1
CASSPYGGTGRNEQFF	TGTGCCAGCTCACCATATGGGGGGACAGGGAGGAATGAGCAGTTCTTC	TRBD1	TRBJ2-1	16	-	TRBV18
CASSVGGRVNEQFF	TGTGCCAGCAGCGTAGGTGGGAGGGTCAATGAGCAGTTCTTC	TRBD2	TRBJ2-1	14	-	TRBV9
CASTPLGTGVYGYTF	TGTGCCAGTACCCCCCTGGGGACAGGGGTCTATGGCTACACCTTC	TRBD1	TRBJ1-2	15	-	TRBV28
CASSLAQETQYF	TGCGCCAGCAGCTTGGCTCAAGAGACCCAGTACTTC	-	TRBJ2-5	12	-	TRBV5-1
CASSSPYSYEQYF	TGTGCCAGCAGTTCCCCGTACTCCTACGAGCAGTACTTC	-	TRBJ2-7	13	-	TRBV28
CAISESSGSRGEQFF	TGTGCCATCAGTGAGTCTAGCGGGAGTAGGGGTGAGCAGTTCTTC	TRBD2	TRBJ2-1	15	-	TRBV10-3
CASTPGRGYYGYIF	TGTGCCAGCACCCCCGGGCGGGGATACTATGGCTACATCTTC	-	TRBJ1-2	14	-	TRBV9
CASSLAGERGEQYF	TGCGCCAGCAGCTTGGCAGGGGAACGGGGCGAGCAGTACTTC	-	TRBJ2-7	14	-	TRBV5-1
CASRGSLADSYEQYF	TGTGCCAGCAGGGGCTCACTAGCGGACAGTTACGAGCAGTACTTC	TRBD2	TRBJ2-7	15	-	TRBV28
CASSLGLSLGTDTQYF	TGCGCCAGCAGCTTGGGCCTTAGCCTCGGTACAGATACGCAGTATTTT	-	TRBJ2-3	16	-	TRBV5-1
CASKTGPLNTEAFF	TGCGCCAGCAAGACAGGACCCTTGAACACTGAAGCTTTCTTT	-	TRBJ1-1	14	-	TRBV10-2
CASRTRFEAFF	TGTGCCAGCAGGACACGTTTTGAAGCTTTCTTT	-	TRBJ1-1	11	few	TRBV6-5
CASKLVGQGANEQFF	TGTGCCAGCAAGTTGGTGGGACAGGGGGCTAATGAGCAGTTCTTC	TRBD1	TRBJ2-1	15	once	TRBV2
CASSQGPLANYNEQFF	TGCGCCAGCAGCCAAGGACCACTAGCGAACTACAATGAGCAGTTCTTC	TRBD2	TRBJ2-1	16	-	TRBV4-1
CAWSDLAWTGHGYTF	TGTGCCTGGAGCGACTTAGCTTGGACAGGGCATGGCTACACCTTC	TRBD1	TRBJ1-2	15	once	TRBV30
CASKETSGSTDTQYF	TGTGCCAGTAAGGAGACTAGCGGTTCCACAGATACGCAGTATTTT	TRBD2	TRBJ2-3	15	-	TRBV19
CASSGSLRKTQYF	TGTGCCAGCAGCGGGAGCCTGCGAAAGACCCAGTACTTC	-	TRBJ2-5	13	-	TRBV7-9
CASSLARGITDTQYF	TGTGCCAGCAGCTTAGCGCGGGGAATCACAGATACGCAGTATTTT	-	TRBJ2-3	15	-	TRBV7-2
CSVVVGGRGPESSGANVLTF	TGCAGCGTTGTTGTCGGTGGGCGGGGACCAGAAAGCTCTGGGGCCAACGTCCTGACTTTC	-	TRBJ2-6	20	-	TRBV29-1
CASSINDPRGSEQYF	TGTGCCAGCAGCATAAACGACCCCAGAGGCAGCGAGCAGTACTTC	-	TRBJ2-7	15	-	TRBV11-1
CASRIQRGPNEKLFF	TGTGCCAGTAGGATCCAGCGGGGACCTAATGAAAAACTGTTTTTT	-	TRBJ1-4	15	-	TRBV19
CASSLVGAGNEQFF	TGTGCCAGCAGCTTAGTCGGTGCGGGGAATGAGCAGTTCTTC	-	TRBJ2-1	14	-	TRBV7-8
CSVRIGPRNEQFF	TGCAGCGTCCGAATCGGTCCCCGGAATGAGCAGTTCTTC	-	TRBJ2-1	13	once	TRBV29-1
CASSLAPTYEQYF	TGCGCCAGCAGCTTGGCCCCAACCTACGAGCAGTACTTC	-	TRBJ2-7	13	-	TRBV5-1
CASSSSSYNSPLHF	TGTGCCAGCAGCTCCTCCTCCTATAATTCACCCCTCCACTTT	-	TRBJ1-6	14	-	TRBV7-9
CASSMPGRRNTQYF	TGTGCCAGTAGTATGCCCGGGAGAAGAAATACGCAGTATTTT	-	TRBJ2-3	14	-	TRBV19
CASRPLFGGPNEQFF	TGTGCCAGCAGGCCACTTTTCGGGGGGCCCAATGAGCAGTTCTTC	-	TRBJ2-1	15	-	TRBV27
CASSLNSVLYNEQFF	TGTGCCAGCAGCTTAAACTCGGTTTTGTACAATGAGCAGTTCTTC	-	TRBJ2-1	15	-	TRBV11-2
CASSVETGVGYTF	TGTGCCAGCAGTGTCGAGACAGGGGTAGGCTACACCTTC	TRBD1	TRBJ1-2	13	-	TRBV6-1
CASSLPTETSTDTQYF	TGCGCCAGCAGTCTCCCAACGGAGACTAGCACAGATACGCAGTATTTT	-	TRBJ2-3	16	-	TRBV23-1
CASSLSSGRRDTQYF	TGTGCCAGCAGCTTAAGTAGCGGGAGAAGAGATACGCAGTATTTT	TRBD2	TRBJ2-3	15	-	TRBV7-3
CASSATVREAQYF	TGTGCCAGCAGCGCGACAGTACGAGAGGCCCAGTACTTC	-	TRBJ2-5	13	-	TRBV7-6
CASSQDPRGGSQETQYF	TGCGCCAGCAGCCAAGATCCCCGCGGGGGAAGTCAAGAGACCCAGTACTTC	TRBD2	TRBJ2-5	17	-	TRBV4-3